A single sample gave rise to the 9 T cell receptor beta chains below, sequenced in a study of blood T cell repertoires in COVID-19. Libraries were prepared by immunoSEQ multiplex PCR; TCRdb keeps only in-frame clonotypes and omits some of them. The sample has roughly 220,000 clones, approximately 81% seen once; the top ten hold roughly 2.8%. The source material was peripheral blood. The receptors derive from a man in his forties or fifties who had recovered from COVID-19.

The V gene is TRBV3-1 (or the pseudogene TRBV3-2), the J gene TRBJ2-7, with 11 positions matching TRBD2. J lost 3 bases, V lost 3 bases, and 4 bases had no gene match. The length of the CDR3 is 15 residues. Germline CDR1 reads LGHDT; CDR2 reads YNNKEL (reference sequence). CDR3: CASSHPLAGGYEQYF. In nucleotides, the CDR3 is TGTGCCAGCAGCCACCCCCTAGCGGGAGGCTACGAGCAGTACTTC.

The rearrangement uses TRBV7-8 and TRBJ1-4, with 8 nucleotides matching TRBD1. The V gene end was trimmed by 1 base and the J gene end by 6 bases; junction bases not matched to a gene: 10. The CDR3 is 17 amino acids. Germline values: CDR1 SGHVS, CDR2 FQNEAQ. CDR3 bases: TGTGCCAGCAGCTTAGATAGGGGGACAGGAAACTATGAAAAACTGTTTTTT. Its translation: CASSLDRGTGNYEKLFF. The full variable domain, completed using reference TRBV7-8 and TRBJ1-4, is GAGVSQSPRYKVAKRGQDVALRCDPISGHVSLFWYQQALGQGPEFLTYFQNEAQLDKSGLPSDRFFAERPEGSVSTLKIQRTQQEDSAVYLCASSLDRGTGNYEKLFFGSGTQLSVL.

The chain is built from TRBV5-4 and TRBJ2-7; D not resolved. The CDR3 is 13 residues long. Germline assignment: CDR1 SGHNT and CDR2 YYREEE (reference sequence). With 2 bases removed from V and 3 bases from J, the gap between germline ends came to 9 bases. CDR3 residues: CASSFWQNYEQYF. The DNA of the CDR3 is TGTGCCAGCAGCTTTTGGCAGAACTACGAGCAGTACTTC.

The chain employs TRBV18 and TRBJ2-3, with TRBD2 identical over 11 bases. V was pared by 4 bases and J by 1 base, with 7 bases of the junction left unmatched. The CDR3 spans 17 residues. Germline V gene data show CDR1 as KGHSH and CDR2 as LQKENI. The CDR3 loop is CASSQLAGGTGTDTQYF. DNA for the CDR3: TGTGCCAGCTCACAATTAGCGGGAGGGACCGGCACAGATACGCAGTATTTT.

This clone is a singleton in its sample. The chain is built from TRBV9 and TRBJ1-1, with D perhaps matching TRBD1 (6 bases). The V end was cut by 4 bases, the J end by 5 bases, with 18 bases between. CDR3 length equals 15 residues. Looked up from germline, CDR1 is SGDLS and CDR2 is YYNGEE. The CDR3 loop is CASSRDPGADTEAFF. The CDR3 coding sequence is TGTGCCAGCAGCAGAGACCCAGGGGCTGATACTGAAGCTTTCTTT.

The rearrangement uses TRBV6-5 and TRBJ2-1; D is perhaps TRBD2 (6 bases). The CDR3 extends over 15 amino acids. The germline CDR1 and CDR2 sequences are MNHEY and SVGAGI. The V gene lost 7 bases and the J gene lost 4 bases, with 17 bases spanning the gap. The CDR3 loop reads CASTIGLGGYNEQFF. As DNA, the CDR3 is TGTGCCAGCACCATTGGGCTCGGGGGTTACAATGAGCAGTTCTTC.

The gene calls are TRBV6-2 or TRBV6-3 and TRBJ1-4, with TRBD1 identical over 7 bases. This CDR3 contains 14 residues. V shed 5 bases and J 8 bases; nucleotides not matched to a gene: 8. Germline-derived CDR1 and CDR2 are MNHEY and SVGEGT. As DNA, the CDR3 is TGTGCCAGCAGTACAGGGGACGGAAGGGAAAAACTGTTTTTT. As protein: CASSTGDGREKLFF.

The chain joins TRBV10-2 to TRBJ2-7; 10 bases are a match to TRBD2. This CDR3 region has 16 residues. Looked up from germline, CDR1 is WSHSY and CDR2 is SAAADI. The trim removed 1 base at V and 1 base at J, leaving 4 bases unmatched. In nucleotides, the CDR3 is TGCGCCAGCAGTGAGTATCCTAGCGGGGGTTCCTACGAGCAGTACTTC. This codes for CASSEYPSGGSYEQYF.

The chain carries TRBV5-6 and TRBJ2-7, with D possibly matching TRBD1 (6 bases). The CDR3 sequence is 13 residues long. V was clipped by 5 bases and J by 1 base, with 10 bases between them. The germline V gene encodes CDR1 SGHDT and CDR2 YYEEEE. The CDR3 spells CASSYQGSYEQYF. CDR3 nucleotide sequence: TGTGCCAGCAGTTACCAGGGGTCCTACGAGCAGTACTTC.